This passage covers 3 T cell receptor beta chains from one sample sequenced in a study of T-cell reconstitution after alpha-beta-depleted transplantation in children. Unique molecular identifiers featured in how the TCRbeta library was prepared. TCRdb re-called the PCR reads through MiXCR, storing one row per CDR3 protein. The sample has 190,000 or so distinct CDR3 sequences; less than 8% are singletons. The input for sequencing was PBMCs from the stem cell graft donor, taken from the stem cell graft. These receptors came from a human donor who donated a stem cell graft to a child with Wiskott-Aldrich syndrome.

Ten or more counts support this clonotype. The chain joins TRBV5-6 to TRBJ1-1; D not certain. The CDR3 contains 13 residues. V shed 0 bases and J shed 6 bases, with 9 bases lying between them. The germline V gene encodes CDR1 SGHDT and CDR2 YYEEEE. CDR3 DNA sequence: TGTGCCAGCAGCTTGGGGCAGAGAGCTGAAGCTTTCTTT. It codes for CASSLGQRAEAFF.

This clonotype occurred many times. This chain uses TRBV6-5 with TRBJ2-7; no reliable D call. V was trimmed by 0 bases and J by 3 bases, leaving 18 bases between them. The CDR3 consists of 17 residues. Germline V gives CDR1 MNHEY, CDR2 SVGAGI. The DNA of the CDR3 is TGTGCCAGCAGTTACTCCTCGGCGCACGCCGCCAGCTACGAGCAGTACTTC. Amino acid sequence: CASSYSSAHAASYEQYF.

At least ten counts were recorded for this clonotype. This chain joins TRBV30 and TRBJ2-7; tentatively, D is TRBD1 or TRBD2 (5 bases each). CDR1 is GTSNPN and CDR2 is SVGIG in the germline V gene (reference sequence). The CDR3 is 14 amino acids. Trimming cost V 0 bases and J 7 bases, with 16 bases left between them. CDR3 DNA sequence: TGTGCCTGGAGTGTAGGGACCGTTTTAGGGGAGCAGTACTTC. Its protein is CAWSVGTVLGEQYF.